The 10 T cell receptor beta chains presented below share a single source sample, sequenced in a study of CD8 T cells in ankylosing spondylitis. Antigen specificity for these receptors is unknown. TCRdb re-called the 5' RACE reads through MiXCR, storing one row per CDR3 protein. The sample holds roughly 450,000 distinct CDR3 sequences; 25% to 30% are singletons and the top ten take roughly 1%. Whole-study results and caveats: Seemingly distinctive of ankylosing spondylitis blood was a TCR beta motif formed by eight highly homologous variants.

The sample consisted of blood, either unsorted or a sorted T cell fraction (not recorded which). The source of these receptors is a male donor with ankylosing spondylitis.

The chain combines TRBV3-1 with TRBJ2-1, with TRBD2 identical over 9 bases. CDR3 length: 17 amino acids. J lost 2 bases, V lost 5 bases, and 10 bases had no gene match. CDR1 LGHDT and CDR2 YNNKEL come from the germline V gene (reference sequence). The CDR3: CASSSKTSGRTYNEQFF. DNA of the CDR3: TGTGCCAGCAGCTCAAAAACTAGCGGGCGGACCTACAATGAGCAGTTCTTC.

This rearrangement joins TRBV29-1 to TRBJ1-5; D might be TRBD1 (5 bases). Germline V CDR1 and CDR2: SQVTM, ANQGSEA. Trimming took off 8 bases at V and 6 bases at J, with 17 bases between the two ends. The CDR3 sequence is 13 residues long. As DNA, the CDR3 is TGCAGCACCCGGGTAGGGGAGGGTCAGCCCCAGCATTTT. It specifies CSTRVGEGQPQHF.

This chain connects TRBV6-5 to TRBJ2-2; maybe TRBD1 (6 bases). The germline CDR1 and CDR2 sequences are MNHEY and SVGAGI. CDR3 size: 16 residues. Trimming took 1 base from V and 7 from J, leaving 16 bases between them. The CDR3, as DNA: TGTGCCAGCAGTTACTTAGTGGGGGCGAACGGCGGGGAGCTGTTTTTT. Residues: CASSYLVGANGGELFF.

The DNA of the CDR3 is TGTGCCAGCAGTTACTTGGACGGGACGGGGGGCTACACCTTC. It yields the protein CASSYLDGTGGYTF. The rearrangement links TRBV6-5 to TRBJ1-2, with TRBD1 as a possible D gene (5 bases). Germline V lookup: CDR1 MNHEY, CDR2 SVGAGI. This CDR3 is 14 amino acids long. V was shortened by 1 base and J by 8 bases, with 14 bases between the two germline ends.

The J gene is TRBJ1-4, the V gene TRBV12-3 or TRBV12-4, with TRBD1 as a possible D gene (6 bases). V was pared by 3 bases and J by 7 bases, with 9 bases between. The CDR3 has 13 residues. The CDR3 is CASSFGGREKLFF. DNA of the CDR3: TGTGCCAGCAGTTTTGGGGGGCGTGAAAAACTGTTTTTT.

The chain joins TRBV19 to TRBJ1-4; D gene unclear. The CDR3 is 16 residues long. Germline V gives CDR1 LNHDA, CDR2 SQIVND (reference sequence). With 3 bases removed from V and 5 bases from J, the gap between germline ends came to 16 bases. Here the CDR3 reads CASSIEAGRNNEKLFF. The DNA for the CDR3 is TGTGCCAGTAGTATTGAGGCGGGAAGGAACAATGAAAAACTGTTTTTT.

The table lists this clonotype with a few counts. CDR3 residues: CSATRGGSVGNTIYF. CDR3 DNA sequence: TGCAGTGCTACCAGGGGGGGGTCTGTCGGAAACACCATATATTTT. The J gene is TRBJ1-3, the V gene TRBV20-1, with 7 bases lining up with TRBD1. This CDR3 spans 15 amino acids. The J segment lost 4 bases and the V segment lost 4 bases, leaving 10 bases of the junction unmatched. In germline, CDR1 is DFQATT, CDR2 SNEGSKA (reference sequence).

This clonotype was seen repeatedly, ten times or more. The chain is built from TRBV12-3 or TRBV12-4 and TRBJ2-1; 10 positions agree with TRBD2. The CDR3 loop spans 20 amino acids. The junction had 22 bases not matched to a gene; V was cut back by 5 bases and J by 6 bases. The CDR3 is CASSDIWDWSGRAVSNEQFF. The DNA of the CDR3 is TGTGCCAGCAGTGACATCTGGGACTGGAGCGGGAGGGCCGTTTCCAATGAGCAGTTCTTC.

The genes are TRBV6-2 or TRBV6-3 and TRBJ2-5, with D maybe TRBD1 (6 bases). CDR3 size: 13 residues. V lost 7 bases and J lost 1, with 10 bases in between. Germline CDR1 reads MNHEY; CDR2 reads SVGEGT. CDR3 residues: CASTRQVQETQYF. DNA for the CDR3: TGTGCCAGCACGAGACAGGTCCAAGAGACCCAGTACTTC.

The rearrangement joins TRBV11-2 to TRBJ2-5; no clear D gene. The length of the CDR3 is 15 residues. V was cut by 3 bases and J by 1 base, with 12 bases left in between. Per the germline V gene, CDR1 is SGHAT and CDR2 is FQNNGV. CDR3 in amino acids: CASSFGPTRQETQYF. The CDR3 DNA reads as TGTGCCAGCAGCTTCGGACCGACCCGCCAAGAGACCCAGTACTTC. The full variable domain, rest sourced from reference TRBV11-2 and TRBJ2-5, is EAGVAQSPRYKIIEKRQSVAFWCNPISGHATLYWYQQILGQGPKLLIQFQNNGVVDDSQLPKDRFSAERLKGVDSTLKIQPAKLEDSAVYLCASSFGPTRQETQYFGPGTRLLVL.